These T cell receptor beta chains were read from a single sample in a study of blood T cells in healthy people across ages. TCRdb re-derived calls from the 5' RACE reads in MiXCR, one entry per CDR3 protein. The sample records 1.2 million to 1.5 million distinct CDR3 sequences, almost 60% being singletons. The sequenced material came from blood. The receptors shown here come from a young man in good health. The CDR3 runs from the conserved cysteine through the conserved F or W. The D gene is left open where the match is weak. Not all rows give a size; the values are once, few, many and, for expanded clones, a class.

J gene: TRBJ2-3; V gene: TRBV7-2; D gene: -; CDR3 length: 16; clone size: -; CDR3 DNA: TGTGCCAGCAGCTTAGTGGTTCGACCTCAGGGAGATACGCAGTATTTT; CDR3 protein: CASSLVVRPQGDTQYF
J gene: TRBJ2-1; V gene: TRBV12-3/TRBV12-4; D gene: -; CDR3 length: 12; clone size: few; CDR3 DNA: TGTGCCAGCAGTGAGGGGAACAATGAGCAGTTCTTC; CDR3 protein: CASSEGNNEQFF
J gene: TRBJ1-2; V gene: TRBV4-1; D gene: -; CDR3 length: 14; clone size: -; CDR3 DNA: TGCGCCAGCAGCCAAGGACAGTTCAACTATGGCTACACCTTC; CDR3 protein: CASSQGQFNYGYTF
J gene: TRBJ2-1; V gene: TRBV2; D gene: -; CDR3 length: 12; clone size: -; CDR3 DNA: TGTGCCAGCACACTGGACTACAATGAGCAGTTCTTC; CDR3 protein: CASTLDYNEQFF
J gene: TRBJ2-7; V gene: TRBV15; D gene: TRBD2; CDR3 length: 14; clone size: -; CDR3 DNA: TGTGCCACCAGTGGGACTAGGGCTCTCTACGAGCAGTACTTC; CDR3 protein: CATSGTRALYEQYF
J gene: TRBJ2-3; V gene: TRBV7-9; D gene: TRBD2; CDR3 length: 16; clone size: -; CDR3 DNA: TGTGCCAGCAGCGCCACTAGCGGGGACCGCACAGATACGCAGTATTTT; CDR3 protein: CASSATSGDRTDTQYF
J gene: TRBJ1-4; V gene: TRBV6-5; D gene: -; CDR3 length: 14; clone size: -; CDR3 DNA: TGTGCCAGCAGCAAATCAATAGGGGGTGAAAAACTGTTTTTT; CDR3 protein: CASSKSIGGEKLFF
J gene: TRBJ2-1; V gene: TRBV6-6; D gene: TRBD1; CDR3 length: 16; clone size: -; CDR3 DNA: TGTGCCAGCAGTTACTCTCAGGGGGCGGGTAGGAATGAGCAGTTCTTC; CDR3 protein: CASSYSQGAGRNEQFF
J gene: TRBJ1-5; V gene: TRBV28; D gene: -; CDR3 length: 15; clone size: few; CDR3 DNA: TGTGCCAGCAGTCCGGGACGGTTTACTAATCAGCCCCAGCATTTT; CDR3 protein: CASSPGRFTNQPQHF
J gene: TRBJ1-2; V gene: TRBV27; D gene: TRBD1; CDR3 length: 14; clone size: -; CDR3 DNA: TGTGCCAGCAGCCCACGGACAGGGGGCCTTGGCTACACCTTC; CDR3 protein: CASSPRTGGLGYTF
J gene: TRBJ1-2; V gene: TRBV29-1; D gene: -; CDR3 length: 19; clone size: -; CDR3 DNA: TGCAGCGTTGGTCCCGTATTCTCTCGGCGAGGACGGGAACACTATGGCTACACCTTC; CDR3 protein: CSVGPVFSRRGREHYGYTF
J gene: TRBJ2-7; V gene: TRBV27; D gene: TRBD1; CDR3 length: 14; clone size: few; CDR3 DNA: TGTGCCAGCAGTCGGGACAGGGGTATTAGCGAGCAGTACTTC; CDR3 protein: CASSRDRGISEQYF
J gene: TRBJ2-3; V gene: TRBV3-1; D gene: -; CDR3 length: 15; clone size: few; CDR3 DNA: TGTGCCAGCAGCCGCAGCATTGCGAGGACAGATACGCAGTATTTT; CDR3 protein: CASSRSIARTDTQYF
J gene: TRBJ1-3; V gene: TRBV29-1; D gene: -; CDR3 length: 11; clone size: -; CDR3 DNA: TGCAGCGTTTCATGGGGAGACACCATATATTTT; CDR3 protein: CSVSWGDTIYF
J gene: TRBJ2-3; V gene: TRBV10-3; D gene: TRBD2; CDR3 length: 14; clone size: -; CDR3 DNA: TGTGCCATCACCGCGGGCGGGGGGGCAGATACGCAGTATTTT; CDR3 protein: CAITAGGGADTQYF
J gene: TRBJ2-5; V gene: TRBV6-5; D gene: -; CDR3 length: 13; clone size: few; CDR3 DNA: TGTGCCAGCAGTCGCCCCTTCGGGCGTCAGCAGTACTTC; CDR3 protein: CASSRPFGRQQYF
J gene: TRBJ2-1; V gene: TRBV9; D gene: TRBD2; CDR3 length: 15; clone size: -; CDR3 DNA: TGTGCCAGCAGCGTACAGGGACTAGCGGGGAACGAGCAGTTCTTC; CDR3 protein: CASSVQGLAGNEQFF
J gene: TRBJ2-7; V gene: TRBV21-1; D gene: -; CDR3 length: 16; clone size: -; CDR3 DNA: TGTGCCAGCAGCAAAGAGAGGAGCGGGAGGGATGCCGAGCAGTACTTC; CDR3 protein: CASSKERSGRDAEQYF
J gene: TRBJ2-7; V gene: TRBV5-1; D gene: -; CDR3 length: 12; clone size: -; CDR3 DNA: TGCGCGGTGTGGCAGCACCGTCCCGAGCAGTACTTC; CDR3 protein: CAVWQHRPEQYF
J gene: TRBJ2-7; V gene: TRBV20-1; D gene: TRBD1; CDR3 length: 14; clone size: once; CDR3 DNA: TGCAGTGCTAATGGACAGGAGAGCTCCTACGAGCAGTACTTC; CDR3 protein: CSANGQESSYEQYF
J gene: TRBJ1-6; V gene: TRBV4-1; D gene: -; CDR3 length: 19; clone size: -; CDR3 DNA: TGCGCCAGCAGCCAAGTGGGATATACGAGTGGGTCCTATAATTCACCCCTCCACTTT; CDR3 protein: CASSQVGYTSGSYNSPLHF
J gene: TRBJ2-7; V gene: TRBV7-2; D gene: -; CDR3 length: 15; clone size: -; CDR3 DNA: TGTGCCAGCAGCTTAGTAGGAGGGCCCACCTACGAGCAGTACTTC; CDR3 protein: CASSLVGGPTYEQYF
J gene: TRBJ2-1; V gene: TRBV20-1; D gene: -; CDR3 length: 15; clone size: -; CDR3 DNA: TGCAGTGCTAGGAGGGACGGACTCGACTACAATGAGCAGTTCTTC; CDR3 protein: CSARRDGLDYNEQFF
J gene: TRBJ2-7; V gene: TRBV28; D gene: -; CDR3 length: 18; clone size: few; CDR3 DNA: TGTGCCAGCAGTTTCACCCCACCACCCCAACACATGACCTACGAGCAGTACTTC; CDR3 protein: CASSFTPPPQHMTYEQYF
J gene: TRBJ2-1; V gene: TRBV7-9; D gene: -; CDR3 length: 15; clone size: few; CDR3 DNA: TGTGCCAGCAGCTTGGGTCCAGGGTTAGTCGATGAGCAGTTCTTC; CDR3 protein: CASSLGPGLVDEQFF
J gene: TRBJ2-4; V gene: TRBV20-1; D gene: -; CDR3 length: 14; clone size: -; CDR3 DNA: TGCAGTGTAGAAGGGGGCGGGGACAAAAACATTCAGTACTTC; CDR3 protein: CSVEGGGDKNIQYF
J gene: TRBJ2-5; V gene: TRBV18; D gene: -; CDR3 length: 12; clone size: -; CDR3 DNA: TGTGCCAGCTCACCACCGGCGGGGACCCAGTACTTC; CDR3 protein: CASSPPAGTQYF
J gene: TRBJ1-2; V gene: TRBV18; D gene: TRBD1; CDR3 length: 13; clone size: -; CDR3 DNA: TGTGCCAGCTCGGAGGGGGCGGACTATGGCTACACCTTC; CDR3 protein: CASSEGADYGYTF
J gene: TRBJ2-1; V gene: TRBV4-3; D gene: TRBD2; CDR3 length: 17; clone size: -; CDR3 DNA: TGCGCCAGCAGTCCACAAACCGGACTAGCGGGGGGGAATGAGCAGTTCTTC; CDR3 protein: CASSPQTGLAGGNEQFF
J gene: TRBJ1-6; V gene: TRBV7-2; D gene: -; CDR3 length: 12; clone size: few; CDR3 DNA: TGTGCCAGCGGCCAACTCAGATCACCCCTCCACTTT; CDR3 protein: CASGQLRSPLHF
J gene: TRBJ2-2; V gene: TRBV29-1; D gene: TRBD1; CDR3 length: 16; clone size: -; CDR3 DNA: TGCAGCGTTGATCCCGGACAGGGGTTGAACACCGGGGAGCTGTTTTTT; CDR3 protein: CSVDPGQGLNTGELFF
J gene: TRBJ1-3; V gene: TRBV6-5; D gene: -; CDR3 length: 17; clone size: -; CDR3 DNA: TGTGCCAGCAGTTACTCGAATGAATTATCCTCTGGAAACACCATATATTTT; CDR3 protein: CASSYSNELSSGNTIYF
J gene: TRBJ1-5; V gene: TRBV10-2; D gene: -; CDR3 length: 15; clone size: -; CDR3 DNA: TGCGCCAGCAGTAGGACGTTCGATAGCAATCAGCCCCAGCATTTT; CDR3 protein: CASSRTFDSNQPQHF
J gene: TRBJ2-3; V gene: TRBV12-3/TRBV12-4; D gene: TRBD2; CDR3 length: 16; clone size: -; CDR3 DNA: TGTGCCAGCAGCCTAGGGACTAGCGGGAGTGGAGATACGCAGTATTTT; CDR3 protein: CASSLGTSGSGDTQYF
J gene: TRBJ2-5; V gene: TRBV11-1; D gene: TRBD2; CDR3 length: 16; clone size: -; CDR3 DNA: TGTGCCAGCAGCTTCCTCGGCGGGGGGCTGCAAGAGACCCAGTACTTC; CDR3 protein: CASSFLGGGLQETQYF
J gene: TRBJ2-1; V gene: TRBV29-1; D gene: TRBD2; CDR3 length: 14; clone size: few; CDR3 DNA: TGCAGCGTCCAACTAGCGGCTCAAGAGGATGAGCAGTTCTTC; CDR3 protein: CSVQLAAQEDEQFF
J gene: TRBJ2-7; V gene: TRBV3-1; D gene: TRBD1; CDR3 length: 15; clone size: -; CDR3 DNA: TGTGCCAGCAGCCATCCTCAACAGGGGGGCTACGAGCAGTACTTC; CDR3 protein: CASSHPQQGGYEQYF
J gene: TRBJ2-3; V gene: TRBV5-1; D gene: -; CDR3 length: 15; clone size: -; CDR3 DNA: TGCGCCAGCAGCTTCAAACTTGGGGCCACAGATACGCAGTATTTT; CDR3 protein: CASSFKLGATDTQYF
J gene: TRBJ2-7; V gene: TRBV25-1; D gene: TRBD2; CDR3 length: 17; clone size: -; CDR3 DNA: TGTGCCAGCAGTGAATTTGGGCTAGCGGGAGAGTCCTACGAGCAGTACTTC; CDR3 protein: CASSEFGLAGESYEQYF
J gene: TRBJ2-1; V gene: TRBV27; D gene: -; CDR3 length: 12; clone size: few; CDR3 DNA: TGTGCCAGCAGGGCGAGACTACAAGAGCAGTTCTTC; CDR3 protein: CASRARLQEQFF
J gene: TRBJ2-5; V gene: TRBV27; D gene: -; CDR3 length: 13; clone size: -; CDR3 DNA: TGTGCCGGCAGTTTATCGGGGAAGGGGGTCCAGTACTTC; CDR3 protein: CAGSLSGKGVQYF
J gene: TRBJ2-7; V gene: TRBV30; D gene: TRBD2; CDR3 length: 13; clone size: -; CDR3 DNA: TGTGCCTGGAACACGGCGGGAGGAGACGAGCAGTACTTC; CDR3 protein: CAWNTAGGDEQYF
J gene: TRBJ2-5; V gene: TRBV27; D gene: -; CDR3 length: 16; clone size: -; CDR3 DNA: TGTGCCAGCAGTCCATTGAGAGGAGATTGGGAAGAGACCCAGTACTTC; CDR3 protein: CASSPLRGDWEETQYF
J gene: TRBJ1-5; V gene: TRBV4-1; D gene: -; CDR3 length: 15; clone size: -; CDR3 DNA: TGCGCCAGCAGCCTTGGGGACGCCCGGACTCAGCCCCAGCATTTT; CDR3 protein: CASSLGDARTQPQHF
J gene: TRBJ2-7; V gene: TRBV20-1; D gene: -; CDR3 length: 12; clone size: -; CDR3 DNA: TGCAGTGCTAGAGTCATGACCTACGAGCAGTACTTC; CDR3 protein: CSARVMTYEQYF
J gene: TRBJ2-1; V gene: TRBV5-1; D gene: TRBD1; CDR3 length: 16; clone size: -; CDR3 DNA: TGCGCCAGCAGCGGAGCCGGGACAGAACGTGACAATGAGCAGTTCTTC; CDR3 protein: CASSGAGTERDNEQFF
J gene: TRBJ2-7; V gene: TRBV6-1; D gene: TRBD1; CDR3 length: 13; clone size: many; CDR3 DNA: TGTGCCAGCAGTGAGCAGGGGGTCTACGAGCAGTACTTC; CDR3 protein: CASSEQGVYEQYF
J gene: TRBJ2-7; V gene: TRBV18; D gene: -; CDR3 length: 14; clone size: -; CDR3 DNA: TGTGCCAGCTCACTCCAACCCAAAACCTACGAGCAGTACTTC; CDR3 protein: CASSLQPKTYEQYF
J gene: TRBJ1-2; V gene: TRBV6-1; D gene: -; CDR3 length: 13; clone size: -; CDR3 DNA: TGTGCCAGCAGTGTGCCAGTTGGCTATGGCTACACCTTC; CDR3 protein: CASSVPVGYGYTF
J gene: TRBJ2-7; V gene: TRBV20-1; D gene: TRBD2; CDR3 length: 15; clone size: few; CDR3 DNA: TGCAGTGCTGGCCCATTACGGGGGGGGACCTACGAGCAGTACTTC; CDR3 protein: CSAGPLRGGTYEQYF
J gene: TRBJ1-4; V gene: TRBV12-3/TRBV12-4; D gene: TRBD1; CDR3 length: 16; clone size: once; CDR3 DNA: TGTGCCAGCAGCCGCGGGACAGGCTTCGGGGATGCGGAACTGTTTTTT; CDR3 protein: CASSRGTGFGDAELFF
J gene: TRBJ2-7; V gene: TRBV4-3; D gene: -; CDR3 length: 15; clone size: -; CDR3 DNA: TGCGCCAGCAGCCAAGAGGGCCGGCGGGCCTACGAGCAGTACTTC; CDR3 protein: CASSQEGRRAYEQYF
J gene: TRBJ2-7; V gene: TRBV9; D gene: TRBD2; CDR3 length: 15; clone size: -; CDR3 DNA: TGTGCCAGCAGTCCTAGCGGGAGCTCCTACAATGAGCAGTACTTC; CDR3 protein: CASSPSGSSYNEQYF
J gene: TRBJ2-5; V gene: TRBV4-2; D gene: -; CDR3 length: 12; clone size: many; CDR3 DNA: TGTGCCAGCAGCCAAGATACGGAGACCCAGTACTTC; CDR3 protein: CASSQDTETQYF
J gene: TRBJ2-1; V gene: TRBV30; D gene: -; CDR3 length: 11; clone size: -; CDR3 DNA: TGTGCCTGGAGTGTATTGCGGGAGCAGTTCTTC; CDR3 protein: CAWSVLREQFF
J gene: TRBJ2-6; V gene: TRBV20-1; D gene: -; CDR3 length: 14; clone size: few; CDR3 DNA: TGCAGTGCTACCAAAACGATGGAGGCTAACGTCCTGACTTTC; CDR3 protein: CSATKTMEANVLTF
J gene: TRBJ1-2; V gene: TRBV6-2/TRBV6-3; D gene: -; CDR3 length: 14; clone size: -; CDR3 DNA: TGTGCCAGCACCTTGGGACCTACTTCGGCTGGCTACACCTTC; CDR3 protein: CASTLGPTSAGYTF
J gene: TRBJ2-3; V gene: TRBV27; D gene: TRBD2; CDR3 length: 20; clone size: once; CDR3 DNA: TGTGCCAGCAGTTTGAATGCCCCCGGGACTAGCGGGGGGATGGTAGATACGCAGTATTTT; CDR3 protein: CASSLNAPGTSGGMVDTQYF
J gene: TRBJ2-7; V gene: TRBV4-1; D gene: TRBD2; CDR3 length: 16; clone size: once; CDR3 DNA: TGCGCCAGCAGCCAAGATCCGGCTAGCGGGGGGAATGAGCAGTACTTC; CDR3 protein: CASSQDPASGGNEQYF